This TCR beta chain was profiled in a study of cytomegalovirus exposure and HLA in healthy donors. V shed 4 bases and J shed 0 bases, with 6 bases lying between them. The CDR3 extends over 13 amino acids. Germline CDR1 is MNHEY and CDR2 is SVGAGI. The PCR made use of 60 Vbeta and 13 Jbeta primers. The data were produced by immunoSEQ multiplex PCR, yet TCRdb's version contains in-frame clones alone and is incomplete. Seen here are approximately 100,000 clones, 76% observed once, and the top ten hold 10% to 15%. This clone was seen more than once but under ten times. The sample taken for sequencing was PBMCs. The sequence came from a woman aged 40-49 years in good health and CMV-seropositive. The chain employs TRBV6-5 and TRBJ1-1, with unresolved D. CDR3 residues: CASSLLVNTEAFF. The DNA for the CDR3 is TGTGCCAGCAGTTTACTGGTGAACACTGAAGCTTTCTTT.